Shown below are 9 T cell receptor beta chains from a single sample sequenced in a study of Ad26.COV2.S vaccination and SARS-CoV-2 variants. Libraries were prepared by immunoSEQ multiplex PCR; TCRdb keeps only in-frame clonotypes and omits some of them. Among around 450,000 clones listed, 89% were seen once. Treatment specified: roughly 20 received Ad26.COV2.S at low or high dose, single or two shots; 5 received placebo; per-sample allocation not given. The samples were gathered on day 63 after the first injection of vaccine or placebo. The sample in question was peripheral blood, obtained in a trial of Ad26.COV2.S vaccine versus placebo. The source of these receptors is a person aged 18-60 years who received the Ad26.COV2.S COVID-19 vaccine or a placebo.

This clone was observed a few times. The genes are TRBV3-1 (or the pseudogene TRBV3-2) and TRBJ1-1; D is unresolved. V was trimmed by 2 bases and J by 1 base, leaving 5 bases between them. The germline gives CDR1 LGHDT, CDR2 YNNKEL (reference sequence). The CDR3 is 13 residues long. The CDR3 is CASSQFGNTEAFF. CDR3 DNA sequence: TGTGCCAGCAGCCAATTCGGGAACACTGAAGCTTTCTTT.

In its sample, this clone was seen a few times. The chain has TRBV12-3 or TRBV12-4 and TRBJ2-5; no firm D call. The CDR3 runs 12 residues. The V end was cut by 3 bases, the J end by 7 bases, with 9 bases between. CDR3 amino acids: CASSFSPGTQYF. DNA of the CDR3: TGTGCCAGCAGTTTTTCCCCGGGGACCCAGTACTTC.

The chain uses TRBV7-9 and TRBJ1-4; D may be TRBD1 (5 bases). V was clipped by 4 bases and J by 2 bases, with 11 bases between them. The CDR3 spans 15 residues. The germline gives CDR1 SEHNR, CDR2 FQNEAQ (reference sequence). CDR3 residues: CASSSIDSTNEKLFF. The CDR3, as DNA: TGTGCCAGCAGCTCTATCGACAGTACTAATGAAAAACTGTTTTTT.

As DNA, the CDR3 is TGTGCCAGCAGTGACGGGACTAGCGGGAGCGAGCAGTTCTTC. Residues: CASSDGTSGSEQFF. The V gene is TRBV25-1, the J gene TRBJ2-1; 14 positions agree with TRBD2. The CDR3 spans 14 residues. The V gene end was trimmed by 3 bases and the J gene end by 10 bases; junction bases not matched to a gene: 2. Germline V gene lookup returns CDR1 MGHDK and CDR2 SYGVNS.

This chain uses TRBV6-5 with TRBJ1-1; D may be TRBD1 (5 bases). The CDR3 sequence is 14 residues long. Trimming took 7 bases from V and 3 from J, leaving 15 bases between them. Germline-derived CDR1 and CDR2 are MNHEY and SVGAGI. The CDR3 DNA sequence: TGTGCCAGCACGATGGGGGGTCTTTACACTGAAGCTTTCTTT. Translated, it gives CASTMGGLYTEAFF.

This chain connects TRBV6-6 to TRBJ2-4; the D gene is possibly TRBD1 (7 bases). This CDR3 contains 16 residues. Deletions cut 11 bases from V and 3 bases from J, with 23 bases between. In germline, CDR1 is MNHNY, CDR2 SVGAGI (reference sequence). As DNA, the CDR3 is TGTGCCTCCGCGCAGGGGGAGGTTGAAGTCAAAAACATTCAGTACTTC. It yields the protein CASAQGEVEVKNIQYF.

V and J are TRBV9 and TRBJ2-5; D perhaps matches TRBD1 (6 bases). Germline V CDR1 and CDR2: SGDLS, YYNGEE. CDR3 size: 15 residues. V was shortened by 0 bases and J by 5 bases, with 14 bases between the two germline ends. The DNA of the CDR3 is TGTGCCAGCAGCGTAGGACCCCAGAGGGGGGAGACCCAGTACTTC. Residues: CASSVGPQRGETQYF.

CDR3 DNA sequence: TGTGCCAGCTCCCGGGGAGATGGGGCCAACGTCCTGACTTTC. Translation gives CASSRGDGANVLTF. The rearrangement joins TRBV7-6 to TRBJ2-6; D perhaps matches TRBD2 (5 bases). The V end was cut by 8 bases, the J end by 3 bases, with 11 bases between. The germline gives CDR1 SGHVS, CDR2 FNYEAQ. The CDR3 has 14 amino acids.

The rearrangement uses TRBV6-5 and TRBJ2-7, with D possibly TRBD2 on 5 matching bases. The CDR3 sequence is 14 residues long. Germline V CDR1 and CDR2: MNHEY, SVGAGI. Between the trimmed V and J ends, which lost 9 bases and 4 bases, there was a span of 19 bases. The CDR3 coding sequence is TGTGCCAGTGCCCCCGGACTTAGAATTTACGAGCAGTACTTC. This gives the protein CASAPGLRIYEQYF.